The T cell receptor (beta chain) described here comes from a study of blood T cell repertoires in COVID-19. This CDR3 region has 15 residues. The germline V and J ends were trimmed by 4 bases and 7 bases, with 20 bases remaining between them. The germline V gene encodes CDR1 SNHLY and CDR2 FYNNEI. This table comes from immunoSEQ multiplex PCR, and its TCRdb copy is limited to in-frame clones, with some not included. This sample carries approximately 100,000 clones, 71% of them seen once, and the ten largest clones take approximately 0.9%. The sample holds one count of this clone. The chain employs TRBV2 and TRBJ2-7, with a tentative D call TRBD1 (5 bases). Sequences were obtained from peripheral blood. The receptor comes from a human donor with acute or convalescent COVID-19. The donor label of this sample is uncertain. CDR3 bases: TGTGCCAGCAGTGTGGTAGGGGCCGGGTCCTTAGAGCAGTACTTC. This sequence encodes CASSVVGAGSLEQYF.